The clone carrying this TCR beta chain was counted once. The antigen remains undetermined. The PCR used 60 Vbeta and 13 Jbeta primers. TCRdb keeps only in-frame clones here, not all; method: immunoSEQ multiplex PCR. This table holds more than 90,000 clones, roughly 80% found once. With 7 bases clipped from V and 0 bases from J, the junction kept 6 bases outside the gene matches. Germline V gene data show CDR1 as SNHLY and CDR2 as FYNNEI. This CDR3 is 15 amino acids long. The data were obtained in a study of cytomegalovirus exposure and HLA in healthy donors. Study observations and caveats: Later on, an analysis showed TCR association rates differing by HLA locus, with DRB1 the most and HLA-C the fewest. Researchers reported in a later analysis that common viral pathogens appeared linked to several top clusters.

The receptor's source is a man aged 40-50 years in good health and CMV-seropositive. Material for sequencing was PBMCs. The genes are TRBV2 and TRBJ1-3; TRBD1 matches at 7 bases. The CDR3 nucleotides read TGTGCCAGCACGCGGACAGGTAGCTCTGGAAACACCATATATTTT. Translated, it gives CASTRTGSSGNTIYF.